The 24 T cell receptor beta chains presented below share a single source sample, sequenced in a study of cytomegalovirus exposure and HLA in healthy donors. Assay used: immunoSEQ multiplex PCR; TCRdb lists only in-frame clones, some missing. The data hold about 160,000 clones, with roughly 89% observed a single time. Sequencing used PBMCs. These receptors were collected from a woman aged 18-29 years in good health and CMV-seropositive.

This clone has only a few counts. As DNA, the CDR3 is TGTGCCAGCAGTTATGCCGGGACTAGCGTCGATGAGCAGTTCTTC. Its protein is CASSYAGTSVDEQFF. V is TRBV6-5 and J is TRBJ2-1, with 10 nucleotides matching TRBD2. CDR1 and CDR2 (germline): MNHEY, SVGAGI. The ends lost 3 bases at V and 8 bases at J; junction bases unmatched: 7. The CDR3 consists of 15 residues.

This chain connects TRBV19 to TRBJ2-7; the match to TRBD1 covers 7 bases. Germline V gene lookup returns CDR1 LNHDA and CDR2 SQIVND (reference sequence). This CDR3 is built from 14 residues. V shed 3 bases and J 7 bases; nucleotides not matched to a gene: 9. CDR3 sequence: CASSIFRDSREQYF. Written as DNA, the CDR3 is TGTGCCAGTAGTATTTTCCGGGACAGTAGGGAGCAGTACTTC.

The chain recombines TRBV7-3 with TRBJ1-1; D is undetermined. The CDR3 spans 13 residues. Trimming shortened V by 2 bases and J by 5 bases, and 9 bases separated the two germline ends. Germline V gene lookup returns CDR1 SGHTA and CDR2 FQGTGA. The chain's CDR3 is CASSLLVGTEAFF. The CDR3 DNA is TGTGCCAGCAGCTTACTTGTCGGGACTGAAGCTTTCTTT.

This clone was recorded a few times. The V and J genes are TRBV9 and TRBJ2-7; D perhaps matches TRBD2 (5 bases). V dropped 7 bases and J dropped 5 bases, with 10 bases sitting between them. Looked up from germline, CDR1 is SGDLS and CDR2 is YYNGEE. CDR3 length: 11 residues. The CDR3 sequence: CASGSMNEQYF. The CDR3 coding sequence is TGTGCCAGCGGGAGTATGAACGAGCAGTACTTC.

This clone was observed a few times. The chain is built from TRBV6-5 and TRBJ2-6; D unclear. The CDR3 extends over 14 amino acids. Trimming removed 8 bases at V and 0 bases at J, with 8 bases between. The germline CDR1 and CDR2 sequences are MNHEY and SVGAGI. CDR3 sequence reads: CASHQLSGANVLTF. The CDR3 DNA follows: TGTGCCAGCCATCAACTCTCTGGGGCCAACGTCCTGACTTTC.

V gene TRBV7-8 combines with J gene TRBJ1-2, with 9 bases that match TRBD1. V dropped 1 base and J dropped 3; count of bases not matched to a gene: 9. The CDR3 consists of 17 residues. Germline V gene data show CDR1 as SGHVS and CDR2 as FQNEAQ. The CDR3 protein is CASSLDQQGANYYGYTF. The CDR3 bases are TGTGCCAGCAGCTTAGACCAACAGGGGGCAAATTACTATGGCTACACCTTC.

This chain links TRBV28 with TRBJ2-3, with TRBD2 as a possible D gene (6 bases). The germline V gene encodes CDR1 MDHEN and CDR2 SYDVKM. V was pared by 3 bases and J by 4 bases, with 20 bases between. The CDR3 sequence is 17 residues long. CDR3 sequence: CASSFAGRIGSADTQYF. CDR3 sequence (DNA): TGTGCCAGCAGTTTCGCTGGGAGGATTGGTAGCGCAGATACGCAGTATTTT.

The chain employs TRBV28 and TRBJ2-7, with D maybe TRBD2 (5 bases). The CDR3 runs to 16 residues. Germline loops: CDR1 MDHEN, CDR2 SYDVKM. V was shortened by 7 bases and J by 7 bases, with 26 bases between the two germline ends. The DNA of the CDR3 is TGTGCCAGCACCCTGGGCGGGCGCGGAGCGAGTAGAGAGCAGTACTTC. Its protein is CASTLGGRGASREQYF. Full variable domain (outside the CDR3, taken from reference TRBV28 and TRBJ2-7): DVKVTQSSRYLVKRTGEKVFLECVQDMDHENMFWYRQDPGLGLRLIYFSYDVKMKEKGDIPEGYSVSREKKERFSLILESASTNQTSMYLCASTLGGRGASREQYFGPGTRLTVT.

This chain uses TRBV19 with TRBJ2-7, with 11 nucleotides matching TRBD2. V was pared by 4 bases and J by 2 bases, with 10 bases of the junction left unmatched. The CDR3 sequence is 17 residues long. CDR1 and CDR2 from the germline V gene are LNHDA and SQIVND (reference sequence). The CDR3 DNA reads TGTGCCAGTAGTACCTCCCTGACTAGCGGGACAACCTACGAGCAGTACTTC. Protein: CASSTSLTSGTTYEQYF.

This clone was counted only a few times. V gene TRBV6-5 combines with J gene TRBJ2-6, with D perhaps TRBD2 (6 bases). The V end lost 7 bases, the J end lost 2 bases, and 12 bases lay between the germline ends. Per the germline V gene, CDR1 is MNHEY and CDR2 is SVGAGI. This CDR3 region has 15 residues. The CDR3 DNA reads TGTGCCAGCACCTCGGAGGGCGCTGGGGCCAACGTCCTGACTTTC. Amino acid sequence: CASTSEGAGANVLTF.

This chain joins TRBV27 and TRBJ1-1, with D perhaps matching TRBD1 (5 bases). V was clipped by 4 bases and J by 5 bases, with 14 bases between them. Germline assignment: CDR1 MNHEY and CDR2 SMNVEV (reference sequence). The CDR3 runs 14 residues. The CDR3 bases are TGTGCCAGCAGTTACTCCCCGGGGGGTACTGAAGCTTTCTTT. Translating it yields CASSYSPGGTEAFF.

V and J are TRBV6-5 and TRBJ2-7; D call uncertain. Trimming took 4 bases from V and 2 from J, leaving 9 bases between them. The CDR3 has 13 amino acids. CDR1 is MNHEY and CDR2 is SVGAGI in the germline V gene. The CDR3 loop is CASSFRLAYEQYF. Here the CDR3 DNA reads TGTGCCAGCAGTTTCCGACTGGCCTACGAGCAGTACTTC.

The CDR3: CASSPGYGYTF. The CDR3 DNA sequence: TGTGCCAGCAGCCCAGGGTATGGCTACACCTTC. The rearrangement links TRBV7-2 to TRBJ1-2; D is possibly TRBD1 (5 bases). This CDR3 contains 11 residues. V lost 5 bases and J lost 5, with 6 bases in between. Germline V CDR1 and CDR2: SGHTA, FQGNSA.

The chain has TRBV9 and TRBJ1-2; D may be TRBD1 (5 bases). The CDR3 is made up of 15 amino acids. Germline CDR1 and CDR2: SGDLS and YYNGEE. The ends were cut back, 3 bases at V and 5 bases at J, with 17 bases in the middle. In DNA, the CDR3 is TGTGCCAGCAGCGCCATCCAGGGATTAACGTATGGCTACACCTTC. Amino acid sequence: CASSAIQGLTYGYTF.

This sequence joins TRBV5-4 and TRBJ1-5; no definite D call. The CDR3 length is 17 residues. Germline V lookup: CDR1 SGHNT, CDR2 YYREEE (reference sequence). Deletions cut 4 bases from V and 2 bases from J, with 19 bases between. The CDR3 bases are TGTGCCAGCAGCCAAGAGGAAGAGGGCTGGGGCAATCAGCCCCAGCATTTT. As protein: CASSQEEEGWGNQPQHF.

This clone is a singleton in its sample. The rearrangement uses TRBV19 and TRBJ2-2; a possible D gene is TRBD2 (5 bases). CDR1 is LNHDA and CDR2 is SQIVND in the germline V gene (reference sequence). This CDR3 is built from 15 residues. V gave up 3 bases and J gave up 5 bases, with 13 bases separating them. The CDR3 bases are TGTGCCAGTAGTATTCGAGGGCGAGGTACCGGGGAGCTGTTTTTT. This codes for CASSIRGRGTGELFF.

The J gene is TRBJ1-5, the V gene TRBV19; TRBD1 agrees at 9 bases. The J segment lost 4 bases and the V segment lost 5 bases, leaving 6 bases of the junction unmatched. The CDR3 length is 15 residues. The germline CDR1 and CDR2 sequences are LNHDA and SQIVND (reference sequence). The CDR3 nucleotides are TGTGCCAGTAGTTCGGGACAGGGTGGGAATCAGCCCCAGCATTTT. Its translation: CASSSGQGGNQPQHF. Combining the CDR3 with reference TRBV19 and TRBJ1-5 gives the whole variable domain DGGITQSPKYLFRKEGQNVTLSCEQNLNHDAMYWYRQDPGQGLRLIYYSQIVNDFQKGDIAEGYSVSREKKESFPLTVTSAQKNPTAFYLCASSSGQGGNQPQHFGDGTRLSIL.

The rearrangement uses TRBV6-1 and TRBJ2-2, with TRBD2 matching over 7 bases. The CDR3 is 14 residues long. Per the germline V gene, CDR1 is MNHNS and CDR2 is SASEGT. With 7 bases clipped from V and 0 bases from J, the junction kept 2 bases outside the gene matches. CDR3 DNA sequence: TGTGCCAGCATAGGGACTACGAACACCGGGGAGCTGTTTTTT. It specifies CASIGTTNTGELFF.

V gene TRBV5-4 combines with J gene TRBJ2-7; the match to TRBD1 covers 8 bases. Trimming at V came to 6 bases and at J to 2 bases, leaving 4 bases not matched to a gene. In germline, CDR1 is SGHNT, CDR2 YYREEE (reference sequence). The CDR3 covers 13 residues. The CDR3 coding sequence is TGTGCCAGCACCCGGACAGGGACCTACGAGCAGTACTTC. Translation: CASTRTGTYEQYF.

A word on this clone: The junction shows a germline mismatch at one end, possibly a read error. DNA for the CDR3: TGTGCCAGTTCCACTTCGCAGGGGGCCTCTTACTCTTTT. Encoded protein: CASSTSQGASYSF. The chain recombines TRBV19 with TRBJ1-1, with 8 bases fitting TRBD1. This CDR3 is built from 13 residues. CDR1 and CDR2 from the germline V gene are LNHDA and SQIVND (reference sequence).

The genes are TRBV28 and TRBJ2-5, with TRBD1 matching 7 bases. Germline V CDR1 and CDR2: MDHEN, SYDVKM. The CDR3 runs 14 residues. The V and J ends lost 2 bases and 5 bases, in that order; junction bases with no gene match: 5. The CDR3 coding sequence is TGTGCCAGCAGTTTAAGGGGGCGAGCGGAGACCCAGTACTTC. Protein: CASSLRGRAETQYF.

J is TRBJ1-3 and V is TRBV7-9; TRBD1 agrees at 7 bases. The germline V gene has CDR1 SEHNR and CDR2 FQNEAQ (reference sequence). The V segment lost 4 bases and the J segment 2 bases; nucleotides outside the gene matches: 2. The CDR3 runs 14 residues. The CDR3 sequence: CASSSTGAGNTIYF. Written as DNA, the CDR3 is TGTGCCAGCAGCTCTACAGGGGCTGGAAACACCATATATTTT.

V usage is TRBV9 and J usage is TRBJ2-1; 7 bases fit TRBD2. This CDR3 contains 16 residues. V lost 3 bases and J lost 8; bases outside the gene matches: 14. Per germline, CDR1 SGDLS and CDR2 YYNGEE. CDR3 sequence reads: CASSGGLGGGGDEQFF. CDR3 nucleotides: TGTGCCAGCAGCGGAGGCCTCGGCGGGGGAGGCGATGAGCAGTTCTTC.

The genes are TRBV18 and TRBJ2-1, with D perhaps matching TRBD1 (5 bases). This CDR3 spans 13 amino acids. The germline CDR1 and CDR2 sequences are KGHSH and LQKENI. The V end was cut by 4 bases, the J end by 8 bases, with 12 bases between. The CDR3 loop reads CASSRQGFDEQFF. The DNA for the CDR3 is TGTGCCAGCTCACGGCAGGGATTTGATGAGCAGTTCTTC.